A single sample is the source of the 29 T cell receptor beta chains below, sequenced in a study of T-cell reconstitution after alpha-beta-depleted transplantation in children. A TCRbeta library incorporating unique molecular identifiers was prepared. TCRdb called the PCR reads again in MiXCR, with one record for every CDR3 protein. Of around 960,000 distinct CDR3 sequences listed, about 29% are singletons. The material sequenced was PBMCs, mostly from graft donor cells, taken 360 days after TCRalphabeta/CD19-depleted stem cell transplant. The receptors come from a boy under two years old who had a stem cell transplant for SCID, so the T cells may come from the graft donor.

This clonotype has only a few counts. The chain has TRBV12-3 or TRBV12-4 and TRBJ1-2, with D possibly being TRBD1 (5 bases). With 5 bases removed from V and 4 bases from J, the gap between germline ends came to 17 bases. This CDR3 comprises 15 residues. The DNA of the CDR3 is TGTGCCAGCAGTCGACACACGGGACGGATCTATGGCTACACCTTC. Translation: CASSRHTGRIYGYTF.

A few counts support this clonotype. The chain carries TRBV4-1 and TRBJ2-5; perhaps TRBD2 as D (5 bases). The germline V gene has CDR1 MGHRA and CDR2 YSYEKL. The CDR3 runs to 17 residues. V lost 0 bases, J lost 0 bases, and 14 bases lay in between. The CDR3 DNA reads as TGCGCCAGCAGCCAAGATAGGAGAGGGCAGTACCAAGAGACCCAGTACTTC. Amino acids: CASSQDRRGQYQETQYF.

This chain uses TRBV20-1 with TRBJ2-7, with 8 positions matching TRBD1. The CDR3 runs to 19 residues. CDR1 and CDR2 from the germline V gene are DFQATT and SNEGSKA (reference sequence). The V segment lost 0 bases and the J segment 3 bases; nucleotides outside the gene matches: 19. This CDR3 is CSARDLQRDRTGQNYEQYF. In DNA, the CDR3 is TGCAGTGCTAGAGATCTTCAAAGGGATAGGACAGGGCAGAACTACGAGCAGTACTTC.

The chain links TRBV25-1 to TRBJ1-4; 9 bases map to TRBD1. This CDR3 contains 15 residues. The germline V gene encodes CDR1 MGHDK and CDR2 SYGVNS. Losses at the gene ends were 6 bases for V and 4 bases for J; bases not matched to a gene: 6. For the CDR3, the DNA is TGTGCCAGCAGGGACCCGGGACAGGGTAATGAAAAACTGTTTTTT. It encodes CASRDPGQGNEKLFF.

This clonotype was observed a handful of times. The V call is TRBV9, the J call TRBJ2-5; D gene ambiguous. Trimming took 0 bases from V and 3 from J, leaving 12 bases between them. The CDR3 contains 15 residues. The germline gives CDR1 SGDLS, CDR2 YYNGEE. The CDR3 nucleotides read TGTGCCAGCAGCGTAGGCACGAAAAGGGAAGAGACCCAGTACTTC. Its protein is CASSVGTKREETQYF.

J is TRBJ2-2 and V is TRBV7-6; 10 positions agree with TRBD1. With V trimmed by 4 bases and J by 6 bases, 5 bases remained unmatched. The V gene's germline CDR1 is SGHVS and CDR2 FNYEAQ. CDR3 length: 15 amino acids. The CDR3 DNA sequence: TGTGCCAGCAGCTCCGGGACAGGGGTTCCCGGGGAGCTGTTTTTT. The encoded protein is CASSSGTGVPGELFF.

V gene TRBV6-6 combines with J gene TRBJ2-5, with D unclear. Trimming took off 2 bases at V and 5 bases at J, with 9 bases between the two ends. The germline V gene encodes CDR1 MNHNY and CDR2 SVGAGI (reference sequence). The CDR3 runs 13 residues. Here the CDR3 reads CASSYALLETQYF. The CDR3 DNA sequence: TGTGCCAGCAGTTACGCCCTCCTCGAGACCCAGTACTTC.

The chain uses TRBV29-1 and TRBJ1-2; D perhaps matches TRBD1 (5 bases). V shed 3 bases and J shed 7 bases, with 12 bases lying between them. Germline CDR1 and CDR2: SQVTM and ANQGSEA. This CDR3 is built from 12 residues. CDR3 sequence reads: CSVEGQGSGYTF. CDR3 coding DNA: TGCAGCGTTGAGGGGCAGGGCTCTGGCTACACCTTC. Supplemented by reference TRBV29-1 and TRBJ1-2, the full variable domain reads SAVISQKPSRDICQRGTSLTIQCQVDSQVTMMFWYRQQPGQSLTLIATANQGSEATYESGFVIDKFPISRPNLTFSTLTVSNMSPEDSSIYLCSVEGQGSGYTFGSGTRLTVV.

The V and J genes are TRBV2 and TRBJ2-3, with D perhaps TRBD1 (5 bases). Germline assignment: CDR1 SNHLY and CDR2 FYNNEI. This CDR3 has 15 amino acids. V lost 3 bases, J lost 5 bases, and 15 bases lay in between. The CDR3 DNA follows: TGTGCCAGCAGTGATCAGCGACAGACAAAAGATACGCAGTATTTT. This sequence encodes CASSDQRQTKDTQYF.

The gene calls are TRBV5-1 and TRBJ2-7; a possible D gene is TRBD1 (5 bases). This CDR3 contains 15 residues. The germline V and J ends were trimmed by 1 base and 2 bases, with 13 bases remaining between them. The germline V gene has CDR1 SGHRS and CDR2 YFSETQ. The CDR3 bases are TGCGCCAGCAGCTTGCTCGTCGACAGTCCCTACGAGCAGTACTTC. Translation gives CASSLLVDSPYEQYF.

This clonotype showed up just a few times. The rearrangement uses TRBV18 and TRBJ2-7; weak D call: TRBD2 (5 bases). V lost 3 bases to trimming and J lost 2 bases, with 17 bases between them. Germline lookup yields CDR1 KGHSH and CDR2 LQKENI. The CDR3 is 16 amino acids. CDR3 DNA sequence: TGTGCCAGCTCACCCCTAGCTATCCCCCATACCTACGAGCAGTACTTC. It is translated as CASSPLAIPHTYEQYF. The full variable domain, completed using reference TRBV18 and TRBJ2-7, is NAGVMQNPRHLVRRRGQEARLRCSPMKGHSHVYWYRQLPEEGLKFMVYLQKENIIDESGMPKERFSAEFPKEGPSILRIQQVVRGDSAAYFCASSPLAIPHTYEQYFGPGTRLTVT.

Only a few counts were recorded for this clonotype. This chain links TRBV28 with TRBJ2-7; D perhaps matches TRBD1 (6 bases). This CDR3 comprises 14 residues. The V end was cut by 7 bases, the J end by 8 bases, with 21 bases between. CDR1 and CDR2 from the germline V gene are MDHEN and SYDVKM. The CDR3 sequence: CASNPTGRFGQQYF. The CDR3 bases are TGTGCCAGCAACCCCACAGGGCGATTCGGACAGCAGTACTTC.

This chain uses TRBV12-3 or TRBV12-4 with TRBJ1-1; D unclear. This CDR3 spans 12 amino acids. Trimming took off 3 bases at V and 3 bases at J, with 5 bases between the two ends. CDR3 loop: CASSFPDTEAFF. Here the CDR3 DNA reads TGTGCCAGCAGTTTTCCGGACACTGAAGCTTTCTTT.

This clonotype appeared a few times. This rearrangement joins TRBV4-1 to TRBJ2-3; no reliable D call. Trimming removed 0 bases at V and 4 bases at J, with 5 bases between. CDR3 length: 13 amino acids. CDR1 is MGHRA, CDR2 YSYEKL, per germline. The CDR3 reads CASSQEAPDTQYF. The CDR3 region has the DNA TGCGCCAGCAGCCAAGAGGCCCCAGATACGCAGTATTTT.

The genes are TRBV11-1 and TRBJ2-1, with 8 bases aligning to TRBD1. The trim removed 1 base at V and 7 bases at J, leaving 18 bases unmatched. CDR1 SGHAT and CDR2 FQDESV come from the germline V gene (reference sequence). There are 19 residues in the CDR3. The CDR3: CASSLVGTGQFLGRNEQFF. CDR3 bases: TGTGCCAGCAGCTTAGTCGGGACAGGACAGTTCCTAGGGAGGAATGAGCAGTTCTTC.

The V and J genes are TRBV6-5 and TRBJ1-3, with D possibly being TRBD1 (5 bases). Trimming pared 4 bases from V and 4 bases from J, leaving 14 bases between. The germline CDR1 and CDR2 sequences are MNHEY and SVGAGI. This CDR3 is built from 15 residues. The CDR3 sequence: CASSSAGASGNTIYF. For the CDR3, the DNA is TGTGCCAGCAGTTCCGCCGGGGCTTCGGGAAACACCATATATTTT.

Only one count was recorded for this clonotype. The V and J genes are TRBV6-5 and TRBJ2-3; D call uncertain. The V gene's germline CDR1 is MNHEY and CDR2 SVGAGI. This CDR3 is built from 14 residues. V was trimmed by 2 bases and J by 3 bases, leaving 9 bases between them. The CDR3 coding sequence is TGTGCCAGCAGTTACGGGAAGATTACAGATACGCAGTATTTT. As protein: CASSYGKITDTQYF.

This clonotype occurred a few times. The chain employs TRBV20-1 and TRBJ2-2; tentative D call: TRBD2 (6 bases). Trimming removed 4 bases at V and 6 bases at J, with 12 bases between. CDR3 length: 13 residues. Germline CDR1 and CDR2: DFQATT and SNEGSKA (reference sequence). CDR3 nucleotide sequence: TGCAGTGCTAAAGTGTCGGGGGCCGGGGAGCTGTTTTTT. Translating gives CSAKVSGAGELFF.

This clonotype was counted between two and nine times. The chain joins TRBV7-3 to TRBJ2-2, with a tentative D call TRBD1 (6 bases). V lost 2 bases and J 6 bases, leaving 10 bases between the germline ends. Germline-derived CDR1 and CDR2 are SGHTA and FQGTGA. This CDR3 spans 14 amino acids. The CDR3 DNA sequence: TGTGCCAGCAGCTTATACAGGGACGCCGGGGAGCTGTTTTTT. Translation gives CASSLYRDAGELFF. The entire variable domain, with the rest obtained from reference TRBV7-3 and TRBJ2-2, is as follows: GAGVSQTPSNKVTEKGKYVELRCDPISGHTALYWYRQSLGQGPEFLIYFQGTGAADDSGLPNDRFFAVRPEGSVSTLKIQRTERGDSAVYLCASSLYRDAGELFFGEGSRLTVL.

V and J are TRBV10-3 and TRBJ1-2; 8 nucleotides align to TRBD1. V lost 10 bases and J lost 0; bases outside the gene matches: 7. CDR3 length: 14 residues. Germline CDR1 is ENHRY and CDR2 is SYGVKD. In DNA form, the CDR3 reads TGTGCCAACGCCGAGACAGGGGCTAACTATGGCTACACCTTC. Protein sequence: CANAETGANYGYTF.

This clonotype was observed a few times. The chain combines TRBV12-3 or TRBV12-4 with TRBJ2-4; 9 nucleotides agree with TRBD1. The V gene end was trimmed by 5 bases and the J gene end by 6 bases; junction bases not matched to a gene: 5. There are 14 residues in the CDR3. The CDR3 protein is CASSPGTGTNIQYF. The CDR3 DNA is TGTGCCAGCAGTCCCGGGACAGGGACAAACATTCAGTACTTC.

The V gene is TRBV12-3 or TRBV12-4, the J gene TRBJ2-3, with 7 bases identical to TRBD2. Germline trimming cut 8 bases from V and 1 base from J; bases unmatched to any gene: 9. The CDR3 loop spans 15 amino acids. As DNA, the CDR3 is TGTGCCAGCCATCGGGGGAGCGGGGGCACAGATACGCAGTATTTT. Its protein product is CASHRGSGGTDTQYF.

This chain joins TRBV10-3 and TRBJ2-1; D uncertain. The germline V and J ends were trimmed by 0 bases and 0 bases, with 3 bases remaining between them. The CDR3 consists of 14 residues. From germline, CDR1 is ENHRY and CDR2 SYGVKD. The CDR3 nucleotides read TGTGCCATCAGTGAGTCTCCCTCCTACAATGAGCAGTTCTTC. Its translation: CAISESPSYNEQFF.

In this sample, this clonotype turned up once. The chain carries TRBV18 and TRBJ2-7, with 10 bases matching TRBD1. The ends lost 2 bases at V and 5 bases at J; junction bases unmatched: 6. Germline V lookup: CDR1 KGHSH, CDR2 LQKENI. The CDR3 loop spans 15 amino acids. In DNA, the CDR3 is TGTGCCAGCTCACCAAGACAGGGGGCGCGTAACGAGCAGTACTTC. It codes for CASSPRQGARNEQYF.

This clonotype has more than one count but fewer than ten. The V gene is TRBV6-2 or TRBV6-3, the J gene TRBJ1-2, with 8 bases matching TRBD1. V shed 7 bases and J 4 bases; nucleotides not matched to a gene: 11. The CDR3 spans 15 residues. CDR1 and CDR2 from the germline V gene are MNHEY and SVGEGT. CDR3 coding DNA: TGTGCCAGCAATGAGCAAAGGGACAGGCGCTATGGCTACACCTTC. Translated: CASNEQRDRRYGYTF.

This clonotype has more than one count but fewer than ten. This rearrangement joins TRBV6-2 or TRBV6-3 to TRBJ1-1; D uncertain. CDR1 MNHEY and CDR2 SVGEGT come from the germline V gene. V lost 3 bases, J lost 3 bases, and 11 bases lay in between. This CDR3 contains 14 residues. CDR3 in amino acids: CASSYWQTYTEAFF. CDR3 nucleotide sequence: TGTGCCAGCAGTTATTGGCAGACCTACACTGAAGCTTTCTTT.

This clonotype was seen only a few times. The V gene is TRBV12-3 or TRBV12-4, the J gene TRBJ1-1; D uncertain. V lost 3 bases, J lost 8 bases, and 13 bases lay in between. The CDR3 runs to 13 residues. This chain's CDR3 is CASSFCLTCEAFF. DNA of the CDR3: TGTGCCAGCAGTTTTTGTCTGACCTGCGAAGCTTTCTTT.

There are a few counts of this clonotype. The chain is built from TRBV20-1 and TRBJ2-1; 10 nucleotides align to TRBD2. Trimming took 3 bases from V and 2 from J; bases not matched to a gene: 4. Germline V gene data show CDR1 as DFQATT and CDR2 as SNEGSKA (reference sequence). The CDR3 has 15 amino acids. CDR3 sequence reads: CSASILAGTYNEQFF. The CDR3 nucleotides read TGCAGTGCTAGTATACTAGCGGGGACCTACAATGAGCAGTTCTTC.

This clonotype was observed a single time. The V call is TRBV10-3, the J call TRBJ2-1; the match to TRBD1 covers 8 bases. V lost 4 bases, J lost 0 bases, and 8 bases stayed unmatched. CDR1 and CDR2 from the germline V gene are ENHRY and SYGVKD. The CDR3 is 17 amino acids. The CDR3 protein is CAISATGTGISYNEQFF. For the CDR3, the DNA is TGTGCCATCAGTGCAACCGGGACAGGCATCTCCTACAATGAGCAGTTCTTC.